This TCR beta chain derives from a study of vaccination and CD4 T cells after COVID-19. Study information: Nasal swab PCR had detected SARS-CoV-2 in convalescent patients, fewer than 10 mild and one severe.

This clonotype was recorded a few times. Its specificity is not known. As for treatment: approximately 10-day PBMC culture with coronavirus spike peptide pools or control peptides (ViraFEST assay). Cultured CD4+ T-cell DNA underwent Oncomine TCR Beta short-read sequencing. TCRdb reprocessed the PCR reads with MiXCR, giving one entry per CDR3 protein. The table lists about 3,200 distinct CDR3 sequences, 24% of them singletons. The ends were cut back, 6 bases at V and 3 bases at J, with 7 bases in the middle. This CDR3 is 13 amino acids long. Germline assignment: CDR1 SGHNT and CDR2 YYREEE (reference sequence).

The origin of this receptor is a human donor who had recovered from COVID-19. Sequences were derived from CD4+ T cells from blood, cultured in vitro, sampled after SARS-CoV-2 vaccination. The chain has TRBV5-4 and TRBJ2-6; D uncertain. CDR3 in amino acids: CASTGDGANVLTF. CDR3 sequence (DNA): TGTGCCAGCACTGGGGATGGGGCCAACGTCCTGACTTTC.